The 7 T cell receptor beta chains below all came from one sample that was sequenced in a study of blood T cell repertoires in COVID-19. The repertoire was sequenced with immunoSEQ multiplex PCR; TCRdb's copy has only in-frame clones and lacks some. The sample consists of 170,000 or so clones, 88% of them appearing once. Sequenced input: PBMCs or T cells enriched from blood (not recorded which). These TCRs come from a woman aged 45-59 years who had recovered from COVID-19.

The rearrangement joins TRBV6-5 to TRBJ1-1, with TRBD1 as a possible D gene (5 bases). The V end was cut by 3 bases, the J end by 1 base, with 9 bases between. CDR1 is MNHEY and CDR2 is SVGAGI in the germline V gene. The CDR3 extends over 14 amino acids. For the CDR3, the DNA is TGTGCCAGCAGTTATCAGGGTTCGAACACTGAAGCTTTCTTT. It translates to CASSYQGSNTEAFF.

The J gene is TRBJ2-3, the V gene TRBV5-4; 8 bases agree with TRBD1. The V segment lost 2 bases and the J segment 2 bases; nucleotides outside the gene matches: 4. CDR1 and CDR2 (germline): SGHNT, YYREEE (reference sequence). CDR3 length: 15 residues. CDR3 DNA: TGTGCCAGCAGCTTAGACAGGGGAGTCACAGATACGCAGTATTTT. This sequence encodes CASSLDRGVTDTQYF.

For the CDR3, the DNA is TGTGCCAGCAGTGAATCCCCCAGGGAAAAACTGTTTTTT. Residues: CASSESPREKLFF. This sequence joins TRBV6-1 and TRBJ1-4; unclear D gene. Germline values: CDR1 MNHNS, CDR2 SASEGT. The CDR3 extends over 13 amino acids. Trimming stripped 2 bases from V and 8 bases from J, with 9 bases between.

This chain joins TRBV19 and TRBJ1-1, with TRBD1 identical over 8 bases. The V gene's germline CDR1 is LNHDA and CDR2 SQIVND (reference sequence). This CDR3 is built from 14 residues. Germline trimming cut 5 bases from V and 3 bases from J; bases unmatched to any gene: 5. CDR3 sequence (DNA): TGTGCCAGTAGTTGGACAGGGACGGACACTGAAGCTTTCTTT. It translates to CASSWTGTDTEAFF.

This clone has just a few counts. This chain joins TRBV30 and TRBJ1-5; 7 nucleotides agree with TRBD1. The germline V gene has CDR1 GTSNPN and CDR2 SVGIG (reference sequence). V lost 5 bases, J lost 7 bases, and 8 bases stayed unmatched. CDR3 length: 13 amino acids. The CDR3 DNA reads TGTGCCTGGGATGCAGGGGGGAGCCAGCCCCAGCATTTT. The encoded protein is CAWDAGGSQPQHF. Combining the CDR3 with reference TRBV30 and TRBJ1-5 gives the whole variable domain SQTIHQWPATLVQPVGSPLSLECTVEGTSNPNLYWYRQAAGRGLQLLFYSVGIGQISSEVPQNLSASRPQDRQFILSSKKLLLSDSGFYLCAWDAGGSQPQHFGDGTRLSIL.

This chain uses TRBV20-1 with TRBJ2-1; unclear D gene. Per germline, CDR1 DFQATT and CDR2 SNEGSKA (reference sequence). V lost 6 bases and J 10 bases, leaving 13 bases between the germline ends. The CDR3 loop spans 11 amino acids. In DNA, the CDR3 is TGCAGTGCCAGCCAGGCAGGCGAGCAGTTCTTC. Translating gives CSASQAGEQFF.

This sequence joins TRBV24-1 and TRBJ2-3, with D possibly matching TRBD2 (6 bases). The CDR3 runs to 14 residues. The germline CDR1 and CDR2 sequences are KGHDR and SFDVKD. V lost 10 bases, J lost 2 bases, and 15 bases lay in between. CDR3 loop: CATGSQGLTDTQYF. CDR3 nucleotides: TGTGCCACAGGTAGCCAGGGACTCACAGATACGCAGTATTTT.